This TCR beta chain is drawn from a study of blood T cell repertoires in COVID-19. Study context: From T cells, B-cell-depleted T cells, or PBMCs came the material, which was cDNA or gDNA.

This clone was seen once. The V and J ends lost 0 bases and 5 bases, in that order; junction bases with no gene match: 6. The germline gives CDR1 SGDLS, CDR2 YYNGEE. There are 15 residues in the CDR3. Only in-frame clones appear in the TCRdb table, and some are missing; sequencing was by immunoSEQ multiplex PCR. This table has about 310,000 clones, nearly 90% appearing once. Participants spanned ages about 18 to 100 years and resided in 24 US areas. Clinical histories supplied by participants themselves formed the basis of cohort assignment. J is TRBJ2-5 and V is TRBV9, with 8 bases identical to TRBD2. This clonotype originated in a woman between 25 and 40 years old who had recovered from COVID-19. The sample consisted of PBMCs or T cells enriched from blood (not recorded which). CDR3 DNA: TGTGCCAGCAGCGTAGGGAGCGGGGGAGAGGAGACCCAGTACTTC. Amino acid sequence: CASSVGSGGEETQYF. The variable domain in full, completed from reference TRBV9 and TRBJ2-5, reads DSGVTQTPKHLITATGQRVTLRCSPRSGDLSVYWYQQSLDQGLQFLIQYYNGEERAKGNILERFSAQQFPDLHSELNLSSLELGDSALYFCASSVGSGGEETQYFGPGTRLLVL.